This TCR beta chain appears in the sequencing data of a study of response to subunit inactivated influenza vaccine (dated by TCRdb to 2017 to 2018). Some background on the complete study: Deep quantitative profiling of the T cell receptor repertoire was used in the study to follow responses to a trivalent subunit inactivated influenza vaccine.

Library preparation employed RT-PCR. Sequenced on an Illumina HiSeq 2500. In-frame beta chains were kept once TCRdb had trimmed the public reads at Q25 with fastp and called clones with MiXCR. Entries that share a CDR3 protein sequence are merged under the most common genes and DNA. For this sample the table gives roughly 570,000 distinct CDR3 sequences, of which 10% to 15% were detected only once. The top ten clones comprise approximately 14% of the sample. CDR1 SGHAT and CDR2 FQNNGV were looked up in the germline V gene. V loses 0 bases of germline sequence and J loses 0 bases, and the interval between the two ends is 12 bases. Measured from the cysteine to the phenylalanine, the CDR3 is 17 residues long. Left in the record is the CDR3 DNA by itself, 51 bases read in frame from the first base. Here is what the overall study found, with its caveats: The authors proposed that each seasonal influenza vaccination may bring in only a limited number of new T cells.

In regard to this clonotype: Its target antigen remains unknown. No qualities accompany the bases; no much larger clone lies one base away.

In the paper's terms, the time point label means: around 47 days after influenza vaccine administration. The chain is assembled from TRBV11-2 and TRBJ2-1, and the D gene may be TRBD2, 6 bases matching. This material consisted of PBMCs from blood, taken 40 to 50 days after vaccination. The sequence was obtained from a middle-aged man who received an inactivated influenza vaccine. Donor details come from another sample of the same person, matched by shared clones. The nucleotide sequence is given as TGTGCCAGCAGCTTAGATCGGGTCGGGAGCTCCTACAATGAGCAGTTCTTC. Translated, this gives CASSLDRVGSSYNEQFF. The full variable domain, with segments outside the CDR3 supplied by the reference TRBV11-2 and TRBJ2-1 proteins, appears as EAGVAQSPRYKIIEKRQSVAFWCNPISGHATLYWYQQILGQGPKLLIQFQNNGVVDDSQLPKDRFSAERLKGVDSTLKIQPAKLEDSAVYLCASSLDRVGSSYNEQFFGPGTRLTVL.